The 25 T cell receptor beta chains below come from one sample, sequenced in a study of blood T cells in healthy people across ages. PCR was performed a second time for 7 to 11 cycles using a sample-barcoded 5' primer and a J-beta primer mix. TCRdb passed the 5' RACE reads through MiXCR, listing each CDR3 protein once. The table lists some 940,000 distinct CDR3 sequences, around 29% of them singletons. This sample also belongs to another study, concerning T cells of mothers and their children.

The sequencing input was blood. These receptors all come from a woman aged 40 to 50 in good health.

Concerning this clonotype: Since a much larger clone is just one base distant, this may be a read error. The rearrangement uses TRBV3-1 and TRBJ2-7; no clear D gene. CDR1 is LGHDT, CDR2 YNNKEL, per germline (reference sequence). CDR3 length equals 12 residues. This CDR3 is CASSQDWYERYF. CDR3 nucleotide sequence: TGTGCCAGCAGCCAAGATTGGTACGAGCGGTACTTC.

This clonotype was observed a few times. The chain joins TRBV20-1 to TRBJ2-5, with 12 bases that match TRBD2. The CDR3 totals 18 residues. Per germline, CDR1 DFQATT and CDR2 SNEGSKA (reference sequence). V gave up 5 bases and J gave up 2 bases; unmatched junction bases: 15. Here the CDR3 DNA reads TGCAGTGCTGTGGGTCTAGCGGGGGGGCGTGGTCCACAAGAGACCCAGTACTTC. As protein: CSAVGLAGGRGPQETQYF.

This clonotype came up a few times. Given a much more abundant clone one base away, this may be a read error. V and J are TRBV7-2 and TRBJ2-1; D not certain. The J call may be incorrect, as the DNA end agrees better with TRBJ2-7. Germline lookup yields CDR1 SGHTA and CDR2 FQGNSA. CDR3 size: 13 residues. CDR3 loop: CASSFQAYNEQYF. CDR3 sequence (DNA): TGTGCCAGCAGCTTTCAAGCCTACAATGAGCAGTACTTC.

In this sample, this clonotype turned up many times. This chain links TRBV6-1 with TRBJ1-2; D is ambiguous. The CDR3 runs to 12 residues. Germline values: CDR1 MNHNS, CDR2 SASEGT. Trimming took off 6 bases at V and 4 bases at J, with 9 bases between the two ends. CDR3 DNA sequence: TGTGCCAGCAGGACGGCTTCCTATGGCTACACCTTC. Amino acid sequence: CASRTASYGYTF.

This clonotype was detected a few times. The V gene is TRBV4-1, the J gene TRBJ2-1; D could derive from TRBD1 or TRBD2 (6 bases each). The CDR3 consists of 14 residues. Germline CDR1 MGHRA, CDR2 YSYEKL. The V and J ends lost 0 bases and 8 bases respectively, with 11 bases between them. The DNA of the CDR3 is TGCGCCAGCAGCCAAGATTTGGGGGGCGATGAGCAGTTCTTC. Protein: CASSQDLGGDEQFF.

This clonotype was picked up many times. The genes are TRBV29-1 and TRBJ2-7, with D hard to call. The germline gives CDR1 SQVTM, CDR2 ANQGSEA. V shed 1 base and J shed 2 bases, with 9 bases lying between them. The CDR3 consists of 13 residues. CDR3 in DNA: TGCAGCGTTGAAGTTGCGGCGACCTACGAGCAGTACTTC. It specifies CSVEVAATYEQYF.

CDR3 nucleotides: TGTGCCAGCAGTTATTCGGCAAGACAGTACTTC. Translation gives CASSYSARQYF. V and J are TRBV6-2 or TRBV6-3 and TRBJ2-4; D not certain. The CDR3 runs 11 residues. Germline-derived CDR1 and CDR2 are MNHEY and SVGEGT. Trimming cost V 3 bases and J 13 bases, with 10 bases left between them.

With respect to this clonotype: A far larger clone is one nucleotide away, so this likely arose from a read error. The rearrangement links TRBV7-9 to TRBJ2-4; no firm D call. The tail of the sequence fits TRBJ2-7 better, so the J call may be wrong. The length of the CDR3 is 12 residues. The germline gives CDR1 SEHNR, CDR2 FQNEAQ (reference sequence). CDR3 region: CASSSGCYEQYF. CDR3 coding DNA: TGTGCCAGCAGCTCCGGGTGCTACGAGCAGTACTTC.

This clonotype was picked up a small number of times. This chain uses TRBV5-1 with TRBJ2-7; maybe TRBD1 (6 bases). The CDR3 totals 14 residues. V lost 4 bases to trimming and J lost 2 bases, with 13 bases between them. Germline V gives CDR1 SGHRS, CDR2 YFSETQ. The CDR3: CASSPTGRPYEQYF. CDR3 bases: TGCGCCAGCAGCCCGACAGGCCGACCCTACGAGCAGTACTTC.

This clonotype was seen only a few times. This chain joins TRBV7-2 and TRBJ2-3; 11 nucleotides align to TRBD2. This CDR3 region has 16 residues. Germline values: CDR1 SGHTA, CDR2 FQGNSA. Trimming at V came to 4 bases and at J to 3 bases, leaving 6 bases not matched to a gene. DNA for the CDR3: TGTGCCAGCAGCTCCTATAGCGGGGGGGTGACAGATACGCAGTATTTT. Encoded protein: CASSSYSGGVTDTQYF. The whole variable domain, remainder taken from reference TRBV7-2 and TRBJ2-3, is GAGVSQSPSNKVTEKGKDVELRCDPISGHTALYWYRQSLGQGLEFLIYFQGNSAPDKSGLPSDRFSAERTGGSVSTLTIQRTQQEDSAVYLCASSSYSGGVTDTQYFGPGTRLTVL.

Worth noting for this clonotype: Possible read error: a much larger clone is one base away. The V and J genes are TRBV5-1 and TRBJ2-6, with 8 bases aligning to TRBD2. J gave up 3 bases and V 1 base, and 6 bases lay outside the gene matches. This CDR3 region has 17 residues. From germline, CDR1 is SGHRS and CDR2 YFSETQ. CDR3 nucleotide sequence: TGCGCCAGCAGCTTGACTAGCGGAGGAGTTGGGGCCAACGTCCTGACTTTC. It is translated as CASSLTSGGVGANVLTF.

This clonotype was counted at least ten times. A much larger clone differs from this one at a single base, so this may be a read error. This chain links TRBV9 with TRBJ2-5; perhaps TRBD1 as D (5 bases). V was pared by 0 bases and J by 5 bases, with 14 bases between. The CDR3 spans 15 residues. The germline V gene has CDR1 SGDLS and CDR2 YYNGEE. The CDR3 DNA is TGTGCCAGCAGCGTAGCAGAAGGGGTAGGGGAGACCCAGTACTTC. This sequence encodes CASSVAEGVGETQYF.

V and J are TRBV28 and TRBJ2-1, with 11 bases matching TRBD2. The CDR3 loop spans 16 amino acids. Germline CDR1 is MDHEN and CDR2 is SYDVKM. With 3 bases clipped from V and 7 bases from J, the junction kept 8 bases outside the gene matches. The CDR3 sequence: CASSFFGVAGGNEQFF. The CDR3 bases are TGTGCCAGCAGTTTTTTCGGAGTAGCGGGGGGGAATGAGCAGTTCTTC.

This clonotype was seen a few times. This chain links TRBV20-1 with TRBJ1-5; no clear D. The CDR3 spans 13 residues. The V and J ends lost 4 bases and 3 bases respectively, with 10 bases between them. Germline lookup yields CDR1 DFQATT and CDR2 SNEGSKA (reference sequence). The CDR3 DNA sequence: TGCAGTGCTACATCTGGGGACAATCAGCCCCAGCATTTT. It yields the protein CSATSGDNQPQHF.

On this clonotype itself: This sequence may be a read error, since a much larger clone differs from it by one base. The chain recombines TRBV9 with TRBJ2-3, with TRBD2 identical over 8 bases. Germline CDR1 reads SGDLS; CDR2 reads YYNGEE. The CDR3 extends over 14 amino acids. The CDR3 loop is CASNVAGSTDTQYF. For the CDR3, the DNA is TGTGCCAGCAACGTAGCGGGAAGCACAGATACGCAGTATTTT.

This clonotype was recorded many times. The rearrangement links TRBV29-1 to TRBJ2-5, with TRBD2 identical over 11 bases. J gave up 1 base and V 2 bases, and 12 bases lay outside the gene matches. The germline V gene encodes CDR1 SQVTM and CDR2 ANQGSEA. This CDR3 has 18 amino acids. The DNA of the CDR3 is TGCAGCGTTGAATTTTGGCTAGCGGGGGGAGCCCTCCAAGAGACCCAGTACTTC. Translation gives CSVEFWLAGGALQETQYF.

The chain joins TRBV7-2 to TRBJ1-2, with 12 bases aligning to TRBD1. The germline CDR1 and CDR2 sequences are SGHTA and FQGNSA. The CDR3 consists of 14 residues. Trimming at V came to 4 bases and at J to 7 bases, leaving 4 bases not matched to a gene. As DNA, the CDR3 is TGTGCCAGCAGCTGGGACAGGGGGCAAAGTGGCTACACCTTC. It translates to CASSWDRGQSGYTF. The entire variable domain, with the rest obtained from reference TRBV7-2 and TRBJ1-2, is as follows: GAGVSQSPSNKVTEKGKDVELRCDPISGHTALYWYRQSLGQGLEFLIYFQGNSAPDKSGLPSDRFSAERTGGSVSTLTIQRTQQEDSAVYLCASSWDRGQSGYTFGSGTRLTVV.

With respect to this clonotype: This may come from a read error, since a much larger clone is one base off. The chain uses TRBV20-1 and TRBJ1-2; D is unclear. The CDR3 has 15 amino acids. V lost 0 bases and J lost 4, with 15 bases in between. The germline CDR1 and CDR2 sequences are DFQATT and SNEGSKA (reference sequence). CDR3 residues: CSARDSRVPGYGYTF. The CDR3 DNA reads as TGCAGTGCTAGAGATTCGAGAGTCCCGGGCTATGGCTACACCTTC.

This clonotype was seen ten or more times. The chain recombines TRBV29-1 with TRBJ2-7, with a tentative D call TRBD1 (7 bases). This CDR3 spans 13 amino acids. V lost 4 bases, J lost 3 bases, and 13 bases lay in between. The V gene's germline CDR1 is SQVTM and CDR2 ANQGSEA. CDR3 coding DNA: TGCAGCGTTGGCGGGACAGAAGGCTACGAGCAGTACTTC. Protein product: CSVGGTEGYEQYF.

Notes on this clonotype: The CDR3 does not end in the conserved phenylalanine or tryptophan, so this is likely a read error. The gene calls are TRBV12-3 or TRBV12-4 and TRBJ2-3; possibly TRBD2 for D (5 bases). The V gene lost 6 bases and the J gene lost 5 bases, with 18 bases spanning the gap. The CDR3 totals 15 residues. Here the CDR3 DNA reads TGTGCCAGCAGCCCCACGCGAGGGTTCGGAGATACGCAGTATTCT. Encoded protein: CASSPTRGFGDTQYS.

This clonotype was counted ten times or more. This sequence joins TRBV6-1 and TRBJ2-7; 7 bases fit TRBD1. The CDR3 is 11 residues long. Germline CDR1 reads MNHNS; CDR2 reads SASEGT. Losses at the gene ends were 10 bases for V and 6 bases for J; bases not matched to a gene: 6. The CDR3 here is CATGQELEQYF. Here the CDR3 DNA reads TGTGCCACCGGACAGGAGCTCGAGCAGTACTTC.

The table lists this clonotype with many counts. DNA for the CDR3: TGTGCCAGCAGTTGGACGACAGGGAGCAATCAGCCCCAGCATTTT. This sequence encodes CASSWTTGSNQPQHF. This chain links TRBV12-3 or TRBV12-4 with TRBJ1-5; 7 positions agree with TRBD1. With V trimmed by 4 bases and J by 1 base, 4 bases remained unmatched. The CDR3 spans 15 residues.

The rearrangement joins TRBV28 to TRBJ1-6; TRBD1 is a possible D gene (5 bases). V was clipped by 2 bases and J by 8 bases, with 16 bases between them. CDR1 MDHEN and CDR2 SYDVKM come from the germline V gene. This CDR3 spans 16 amino acids. The CDR3 here is CASSLNYWQGDSPLHF. In nucleotides, the CDR3 is TGTGCCAGCAGTTTAAACTACTGGCAGGGTGATTCACCCCTCCACTTT.

The chain couples TRBV12-3 or TRBV12-4 to TRBJ2-3, with TRBD2 identical over 11 bases. Trimming cost V 1 base and J 4 bases; bases outside gene matches: 4. The CDR3 loop spans 16 amino acids. In nucleotides, the CDR3 is TGTGCCAGCAGTTTAGGACTAGCGGGGAGCGCAGATACGCAGTATTTT. It encodes CASSLGLAGSADTQYF.

This clonotype was counted only a few times. Relative to the germline gene, one junction end is altered; a read error may explain this. V usage is TRBV5-1 and J usage is TRBJ1-2, with 7 nucleotides matching TRBD1. Germline-derived CDR1 and CDR2 are SGHRS and YFSETQ. The CDR3 is 15 residues long. CDR3 nucleotides: TGCGCCAACAGCCTTCGACAGGGACGCGACTATGGCTACACCTTC. Residues: CANSLRQGRDYGYTF.